This T cell receptor beta chain was identified in a study of T cell repertoires in cytomegalovirus infection. Study at large: HLA-B-restricted CMV epitopes that are well studied were used alongside recently identified HLA-C-restricted ones. It was the public TCR beta signatures that indicated both CMV infection and matching HLA type. Study outcomes and limitations: CMV carriers having the relevant HLA were flagged by cumulative public TCR beta family frequency. In two of eight donors, the top clonotype was HLA-C-restricted CMV-specific.

This CDR3 contains 16 residues. CDR1 is SQVTM and CDR2 is ANQGSEA in the germline V gene. V was clipped by 7 bases and J by 9 bases; unmatched bases: 19. From the reads, TCRdb called clonotypes with MiXCR, one entry per CDR3 protein. Among 200,000 or so distinct CDR3 sequences listed, around 40% were seen once. This clonotype showed up just a few times. What it binds is unknown. The receptor's source is a human donor in good health (CMV status not recorded). Some clones in this sample may be carry-over from other donors' samples. The source was CD8+ T cells from cultured PBMCs, collected from culture after CMV antigen stimulation. This chain links TRBV29-1 with TRBJ2-2, with 8 bases matching TRBD1. Written as DNA, the CDR3 is TGCAGCGCCCAACCCGGGCAGGGGGCCTCTTTGAGGGAGCTGTTTTTT. This encodes CSAQPGQGASLRELFF.